The 16 T cell receptor beta chains presented below share a single source sample, sequenced in a study of T cells in Graves' hyperthyroidism and ophthalmopathy. TCR beta CDR3 regions were amplified from RNA. TCR CDR3 underwent first-round RT-PCR with the HTBI primer set. TCRdb re-analysed the multiplex PCR reads in MiXCR, keeping a single row per CDR3 protein. The repertoire has roughly 240,000 distinct CDR3 sequences, roughly 15% of them found once; the top ten carry more than 25%. Material for sequencing was blood. These receptor sequences come from a woman aged 18-29 years with Graves' ophthalmopathy.

This clonotype has at least ten counts. The chain combines TRBV7-9 with TRBJ2-5; 11 bases agree with TRBD1. Germline CDR1 reads SEHNR; CDR2 reads FQNEAQ (reference sequence). V shed 4 bases and J 4 bases; nucleotides not matched to a gene: 11. The CDR3 has 17 amino acids. This chain's CDR3 is CASSYQGQGAIGETQYF. DNA for the CDR3: TGTGCCAGCAGCTACCAAGGACAGGGGGCGATCGGAGAGACCCAGTACTTC.

This clonotype was seen ten or more times. The chain has TRBV28 and TRBJ2-3; 9 bases map to TRBD2. The trim removed 5 bases at V and 1 base at J, leaving 4 bases unmatched. In germline, CDR1 is MDHEN, CDR2 SYDVKM. The CDR3 sequence is 15 residues long. The CDR3 bases are TGTGCCAGCAGTGGGTCTAGCGGGGGCACAGATACGCAGTATTTT. Translated, it gives CASSGSSGGTDTQYF.

This clonotype was counted ten times or more. DNA for the CDR3: TGTGCCTTACGAACTAATGAAAAACTGTTTTTT. Its translation is CALRTNEKLFF. The chain links TRBV30 to TRBJ1-4; the D is unclear. Deletions cut 7 bases from V and 1 base from J, with 4 bases between. The CDR3 is 11 residues long. CDR1 is GTSNPN, CDR2 SVGIG, per germline (reference sequence).

This clonotype was observed many times. This chain joins TRBV5-6 and TRBJ2-7, with TRBD1 as a possible D gene (5 bases). The germline CDR1 and CDR2 sequences are SGHDT and YYEEEE. The CDR3 runs to 12 residues. Trimming left V 4 bases short and J 5 bases short, with 10 bases between. The CDR3 sequence is CASSLTVNEQYF. The CDR3 DNA reads TGTGCCAGCAGCCTGACAGTGAACGAGCAGTACTTC.

This clonotype was detected ten times or more. The chain links TRBV28 to TRBJ2-2, with 7 positions matching TRBD2. V lost 10 bases and J lost 3; bases outside the gene matches: 5. The CDR3 loop spans 13 amino acids. Per germline, CDR1 MDHEN and CDR2 SYDVKM. The CDR3: CATGTTDTGELFF. In DNA, the CDR3 is TGTGCCACCGGGACTACCGACACCGGGGAGCTGTTTTTT. The variable domain in full, completed from reference TRBV28 and TRBJ2-2, reads DVKVTQSSRYLVKRTGEKVFLECVQDMDHENMFWYRQDPGLGLRLIYFSYDVKMKEKGDIPEGYSVSREKKERFSLILESASTNQTSMYLCATGTTDTGELFFGEGSRLTVL.

The table lists this clonotype with many counts. The chain employs TRBV5-1 and TRBJ2-5, with D perhaps matching TRBD1 (5 bases). The CDR3 is 12 residues long. V was clipped by 2 bases and J by 4 bases, with 6 bases between them. From germline, CDR1 is SGHRS and CDR2 YFSETQ. CDR3 residues: CASSFDRETQYF. In DNA, the CDR3 is TGCGCCAGCAGCTTTGACAGAGAGACCCAGTACTTC.

This clonotype was counted many times. Written as DNA, the CDR3 is TGTGCCAGCAGCTTAGGGAATCAGCCCCAGCATTTT. It encodes CASSLGNQPQHF. The rearrangement joins TRBV28 to TRBJ1-5; D is uncertain. Germline CDR1 and CDR2: MDHEN and SYDVKM. V gave up 6 bases and J gave up 4 bases, with 7 bases separating them. This CDR3 comprises 12 residues.

This clonotype has only a few counts. The chain is built from TRBV4-3 and TRBJ1-2, with a weak D call TRBD1 (5 bases). The CDR3 contains 15 residues. Trimming took 4 bases from V and 2 from J, leaving 14 bases between them. Germline-derived CDR1 and CDR2 are LGHNA and YSLEER. This chain's CDR3 is CASSRDSTLNYGYTF. CDR3 DNA sequence: TGCGCCAGCAGCCGTGACAGCACACTGAACTATGGCTACACCTTC.

This clonotype showed up many times. This rearrangement joins TRBV29-1 to TRBJ2-1; TRBD2 might be the D (5 bases). CDR1 SQVTM and CDR2 ANQGSEA come from the germline V gene. Trimming shortened V by 1 base and J by 0 bases, and 10 bases separated the two germline ends. The CDR3 length is 15 residues. CDR3 sequence reads: CSVEGLGSSYNEQFF. The CDR3 DNA follows: TGCAGCGTTGAAGGGCTGGGGAGCTCCTACAATGAGCAGTTCTTC.

This rearrangement joins TRBV28 to TRBJ2-1; D might be TRBD2 (5 bases). The CDR3 is made up of 13 amino acids. V lost 3 bases to trimming and J lost 4 bases, with 7 bases between them. The V gene's germline CDR1 is MDHEN and CDR2 SYDVKM. The CDR3 spells CASSLRAYNEQFF. In DNA, the CDR3 is TGTGCCAGCAGTTTGAGGGCATACAATGAGCAGTTCTTC.

The gene calls are TRBV28 and TRBJ2-7, with 9 nucleotides matching TRBD1. The ends lost 7 bases at V and 2 bases at J; junction bases unmatched: 12. This CDR3 comprises 16 residues. Germline values: CDR1 MDHEN, CDR2 SYDVKM. Written as DNA, the CDR3 is TGTGCCAGCACCTTCACCGGGACAGGGAGCGCCTACGAGCAGTACTTC. Translation: CASTFTGTGSAYEQYF.

The rearrangement uses TRBV18 and TRBJ2-1; no clear D. The CDR3 covers 18 residues. Deletions cut 4 bases from V and 0 bases from J, with 19 bases between. The V gene's germline CDR1 is KGHSH and CDR2 LQKENI. The CDR3 region is CASSHLPVGISSYNEQFF. CDR3 sequence (DNA): TGTGCCAGCTCACACCTTCCCGTGGGGATAAGCTCCTACAATGAGCAGTTCTTC.

This clonotype occurred many times. The chain links TRBV7-8 to TRBJ2-3; D unresolved. Looked up from germline, CDR1 is SGHVS and CDR2 is FQNEAQ. Trimming cost V 1 base and J 0 bases, with 5 bases left between them. This CDR3 is built from 14 residues. The CDR3 nucleotides read TGTGCCAGCAGCTTAGAGCTTAGCACAGATACGCAGTATTTT. Translated: CASSLELSTDTQYF.

The V call is TRBV11-2, the J call TRBJ2-7; 9 bases agree with TRBD1. Germline values: CDR1 SGHAT, CDR2 FQNNGV. The CDR3 runs to 16 residues. V lost 5 bases and J lost 4; bases outside the gene matches: 12. In DNA form, the CDR3 reads TGTGCCAGCAGCGCCCCAACAGGGGGCAAGGCTTACGAGCAGTACTTC. This codes for CASSAPTGGKAYEQYF.

This chain joins TRBV10-1 and TRBJ1-1, with 9 bases identical to TRBD1. CDR1 is WNHNN and CDR2 is SYGVQD in the germline V gene (reference sequence). Trimming removed 10 bases from V and 3 bases from J; junction bases left unmatched: 12. The CDR3 is 15 residues long. CDR3 protein: CATRGAQGADTEAFF. Written as DNA, the CDR3 is TGCGCCACCCGCGGGGCACAGGGGGCGGACACTGAAGCTTTCTTT.

This clonotype came up many times. V gene TRBV20-1 combines with J gene TRBJ2-4, with D tentatively TRBD2 (8 bases). This CDR3 has 14 residues. The germline V and J ends were trimmed by 6 bases and 3 bases, with 15 bases remaining between them. Germline V gene sequence: CDR1 DFQATT, CDR2 SNEGSKA (reference sequence). The CDR3 loop is CSAPGRGHKNIQYF. The CDR3 region has the DNA TGCAGTGCCCCCGGGAGGGGGCACAAAAACATTCAGTACTTC.